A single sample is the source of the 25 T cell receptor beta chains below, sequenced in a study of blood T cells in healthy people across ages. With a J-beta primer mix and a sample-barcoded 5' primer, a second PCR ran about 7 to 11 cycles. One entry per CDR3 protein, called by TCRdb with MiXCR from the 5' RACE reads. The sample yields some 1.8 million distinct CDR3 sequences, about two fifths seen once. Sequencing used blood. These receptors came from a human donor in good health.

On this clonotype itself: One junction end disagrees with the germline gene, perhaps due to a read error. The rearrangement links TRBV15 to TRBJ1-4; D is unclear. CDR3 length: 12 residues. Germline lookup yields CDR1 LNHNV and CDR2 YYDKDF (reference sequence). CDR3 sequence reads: CATSRENGKLFF. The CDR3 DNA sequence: TGTGCCACCAGCAGAGAGAATGGAAAACTGTTTTTT.

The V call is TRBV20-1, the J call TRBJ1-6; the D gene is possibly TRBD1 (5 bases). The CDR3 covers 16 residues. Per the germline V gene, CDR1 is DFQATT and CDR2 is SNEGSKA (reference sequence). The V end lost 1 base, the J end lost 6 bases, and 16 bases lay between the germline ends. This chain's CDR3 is CSARGRPWGINSPLHF. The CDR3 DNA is TGCAGTGCTAGAGGTCGGCCCTGGGGGATTAATTCACCCCTCCACTTT.

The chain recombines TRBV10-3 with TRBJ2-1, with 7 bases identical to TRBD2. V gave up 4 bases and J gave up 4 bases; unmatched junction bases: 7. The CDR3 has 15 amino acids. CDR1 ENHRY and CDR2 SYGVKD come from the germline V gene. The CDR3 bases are TGTGCCATCAGTGTAGCGGGTACCCGGTACAATGAGCAGTTCTTC. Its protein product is CAISVAGTRYNEQFF.

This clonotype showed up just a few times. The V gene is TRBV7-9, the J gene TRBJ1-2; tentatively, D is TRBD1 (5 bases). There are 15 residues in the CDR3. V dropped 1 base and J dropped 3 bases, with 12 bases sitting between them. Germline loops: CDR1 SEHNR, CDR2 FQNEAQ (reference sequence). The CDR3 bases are TGTGCCAGCAGCTTAGTATTTCTGACAGACTATGGCTACACCTTC. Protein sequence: CASSLVFLTDYGYTF.

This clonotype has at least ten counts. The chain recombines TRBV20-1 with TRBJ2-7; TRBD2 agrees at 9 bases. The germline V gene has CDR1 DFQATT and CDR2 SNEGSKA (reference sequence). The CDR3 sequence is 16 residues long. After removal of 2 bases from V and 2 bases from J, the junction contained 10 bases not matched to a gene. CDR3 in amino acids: CSARPTGSGGTYEQYF. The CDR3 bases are TGCAGTGCTAGACCCACGGGTAGCGGGGGCACCTACGAGCAGTACTTC.

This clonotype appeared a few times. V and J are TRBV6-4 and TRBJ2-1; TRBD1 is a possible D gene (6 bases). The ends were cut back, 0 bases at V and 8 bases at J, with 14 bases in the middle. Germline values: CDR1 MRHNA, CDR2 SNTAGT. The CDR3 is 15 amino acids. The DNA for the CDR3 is TGTGCCAGCAGTGACTCGTGGGGGCCGGTTCATGAGCAGTTCTTC. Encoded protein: CASSDSWGPVHEQFF.

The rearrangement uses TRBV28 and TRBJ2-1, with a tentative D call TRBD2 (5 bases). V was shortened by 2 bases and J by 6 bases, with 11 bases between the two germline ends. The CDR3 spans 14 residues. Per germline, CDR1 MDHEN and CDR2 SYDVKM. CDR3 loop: CASSLGLEFNEQFF. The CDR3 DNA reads TGTGCCAGCAGTTTAGGACTGGAATTCAATGAGCAGTTCTTC.

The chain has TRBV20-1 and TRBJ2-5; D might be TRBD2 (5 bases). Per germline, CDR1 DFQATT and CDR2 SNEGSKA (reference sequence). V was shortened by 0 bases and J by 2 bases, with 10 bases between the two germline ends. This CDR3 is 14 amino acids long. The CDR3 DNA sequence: TGCAGTGCTAGAGACCCGGGATTACAAGAGACCCAGTACTTC. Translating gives CSARDPGLQETQYF.

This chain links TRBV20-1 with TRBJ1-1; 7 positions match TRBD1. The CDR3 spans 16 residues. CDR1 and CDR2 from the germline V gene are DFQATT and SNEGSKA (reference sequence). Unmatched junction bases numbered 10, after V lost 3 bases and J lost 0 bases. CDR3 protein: CSASQDRQGMNTEAFF. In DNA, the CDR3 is TGCAGTGCTAGCCAGGACCGACAGGGCATGAACACTGAAGCTTTCTTT.

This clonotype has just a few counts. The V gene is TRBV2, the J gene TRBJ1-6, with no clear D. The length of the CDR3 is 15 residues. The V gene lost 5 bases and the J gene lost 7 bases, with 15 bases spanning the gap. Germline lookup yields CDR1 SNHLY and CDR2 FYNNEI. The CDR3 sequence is CASSPGPNRNSPLHF. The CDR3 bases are TGTGCCAGCAGTCCAGGACCTAATCGGAATTCACCCCTCCACTTT.

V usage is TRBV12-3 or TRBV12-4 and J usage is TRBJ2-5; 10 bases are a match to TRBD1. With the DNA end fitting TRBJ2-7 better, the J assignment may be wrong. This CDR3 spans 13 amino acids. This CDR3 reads CASKMGTGVEQYF. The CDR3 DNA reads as TGTGCCAGCAAAATGGGGACAGGGGTCGAGCAGTACTTC.

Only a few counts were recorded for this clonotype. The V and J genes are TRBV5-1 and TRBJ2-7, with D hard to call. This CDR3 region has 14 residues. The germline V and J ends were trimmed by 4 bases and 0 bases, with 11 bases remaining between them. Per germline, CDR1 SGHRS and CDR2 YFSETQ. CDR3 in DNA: TGCGCCAGCAGCGCCGCCCTGAGCTCCTACGAGCAGTACTTC. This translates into CASSAALSSYEQYF.

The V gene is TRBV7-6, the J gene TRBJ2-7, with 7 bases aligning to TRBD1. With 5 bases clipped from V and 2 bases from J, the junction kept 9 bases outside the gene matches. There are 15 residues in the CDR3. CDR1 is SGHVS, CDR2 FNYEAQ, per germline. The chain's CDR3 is CASSQRTGQAYEQYF. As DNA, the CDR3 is TGTGCCAGCAGCCAAAGGACCGGACAGGCCTACGAGCAGTACTTC.

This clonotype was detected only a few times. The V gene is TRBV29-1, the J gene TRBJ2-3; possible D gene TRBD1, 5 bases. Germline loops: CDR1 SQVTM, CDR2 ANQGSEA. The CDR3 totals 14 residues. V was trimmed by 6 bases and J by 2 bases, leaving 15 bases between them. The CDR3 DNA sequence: TGCAGCGTGTTAGAAGGGGCGCTCACAGATACGCAGTATTTT. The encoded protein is CSVLEGALTDTQYF.

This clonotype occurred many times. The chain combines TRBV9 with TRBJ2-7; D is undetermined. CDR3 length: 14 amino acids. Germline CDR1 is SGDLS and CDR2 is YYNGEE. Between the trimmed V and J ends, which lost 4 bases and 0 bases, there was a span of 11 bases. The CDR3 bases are TGTGCCAGCAGCCCCCTTGGATACTCCTACGAGCAGTACTTC. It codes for CASSPLGYSYEQYF.

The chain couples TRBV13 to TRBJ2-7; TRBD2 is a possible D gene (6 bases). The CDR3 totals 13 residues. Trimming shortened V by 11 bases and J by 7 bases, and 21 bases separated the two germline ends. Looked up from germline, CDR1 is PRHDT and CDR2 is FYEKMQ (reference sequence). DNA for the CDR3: TGTGCCGGCACCGGGAGTCCAGGGAATGAGCAGTACTTC. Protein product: CAGTGSPGNEQYF.

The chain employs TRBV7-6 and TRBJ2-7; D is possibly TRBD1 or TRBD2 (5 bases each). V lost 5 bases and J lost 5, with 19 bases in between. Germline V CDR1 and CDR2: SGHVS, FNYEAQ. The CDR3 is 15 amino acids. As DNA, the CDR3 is TGTGCCAGCAGCCGTGGGGGAACAGGCACTCACGAGCAGTACTTC. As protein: CASSRGGTGTHEQYF.

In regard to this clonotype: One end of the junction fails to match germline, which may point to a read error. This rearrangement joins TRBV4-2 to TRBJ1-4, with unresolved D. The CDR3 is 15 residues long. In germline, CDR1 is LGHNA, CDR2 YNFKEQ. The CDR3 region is CASGQVSRVGEKLFF. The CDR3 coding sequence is TGTGCCAGCGGCCAAGTGTCCAGAGTTGGGGAAAAACTGTTTTTT.

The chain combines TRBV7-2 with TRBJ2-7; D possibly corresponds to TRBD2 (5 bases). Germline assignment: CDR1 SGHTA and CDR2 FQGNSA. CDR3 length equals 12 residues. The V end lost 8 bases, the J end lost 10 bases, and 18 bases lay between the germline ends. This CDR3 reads CASRSDGRTQYF. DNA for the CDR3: TGTGCCAGCCGTTCGGATGGGAGAACCCAGTACTTC.

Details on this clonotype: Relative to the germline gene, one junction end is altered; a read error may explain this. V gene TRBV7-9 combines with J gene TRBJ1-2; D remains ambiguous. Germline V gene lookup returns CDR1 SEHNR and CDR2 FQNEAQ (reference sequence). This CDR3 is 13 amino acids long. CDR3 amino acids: CASSFGKNCGYTF. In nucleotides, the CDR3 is TGTGCCAGCAGCTTCGGGAAGAACTGTGGCTACACCTTC.

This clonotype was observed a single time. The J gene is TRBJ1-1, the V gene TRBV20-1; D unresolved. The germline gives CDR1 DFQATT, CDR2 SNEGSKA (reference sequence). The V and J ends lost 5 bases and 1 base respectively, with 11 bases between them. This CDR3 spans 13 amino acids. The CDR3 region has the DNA TGCAGTGCTGGCGGGGTACCGAACACTGAAGCTTTCTTT. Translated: CSAGGVPNTEAFF.

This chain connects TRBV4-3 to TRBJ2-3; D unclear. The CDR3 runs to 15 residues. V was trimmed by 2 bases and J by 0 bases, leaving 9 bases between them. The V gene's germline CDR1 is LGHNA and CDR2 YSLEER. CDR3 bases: TGCGCCAGCAGCCAATCACAGACTAGCACAGATACGCAGTATTTT. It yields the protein CASSQSQTSTDTQYF.

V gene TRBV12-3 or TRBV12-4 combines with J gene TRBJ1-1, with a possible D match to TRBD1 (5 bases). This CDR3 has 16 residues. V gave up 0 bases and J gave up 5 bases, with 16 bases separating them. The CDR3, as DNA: TGTGCCAGCAGTTTAGCAGGGTACGGTTGGGGGACTGAAGCTTTCTTT. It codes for CASSLAGYGWGTEAFF.

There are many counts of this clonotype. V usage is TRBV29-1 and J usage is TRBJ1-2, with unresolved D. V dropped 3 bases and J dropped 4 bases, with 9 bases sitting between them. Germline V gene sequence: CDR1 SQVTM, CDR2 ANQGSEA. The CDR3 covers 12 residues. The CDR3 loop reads CSVDQYSYGYTF. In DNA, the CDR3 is TGCAGCGTTGATCAGTACTCCTATGGCTACACCTTC.

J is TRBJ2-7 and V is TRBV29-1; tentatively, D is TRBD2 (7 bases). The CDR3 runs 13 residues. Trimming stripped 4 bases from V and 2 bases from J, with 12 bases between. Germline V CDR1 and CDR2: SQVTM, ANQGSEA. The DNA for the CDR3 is TGCAGCGTTGGGGAGGGGGTGGCCTACGAGCAGTACTTC. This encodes CSVGEGVAYEQYF.